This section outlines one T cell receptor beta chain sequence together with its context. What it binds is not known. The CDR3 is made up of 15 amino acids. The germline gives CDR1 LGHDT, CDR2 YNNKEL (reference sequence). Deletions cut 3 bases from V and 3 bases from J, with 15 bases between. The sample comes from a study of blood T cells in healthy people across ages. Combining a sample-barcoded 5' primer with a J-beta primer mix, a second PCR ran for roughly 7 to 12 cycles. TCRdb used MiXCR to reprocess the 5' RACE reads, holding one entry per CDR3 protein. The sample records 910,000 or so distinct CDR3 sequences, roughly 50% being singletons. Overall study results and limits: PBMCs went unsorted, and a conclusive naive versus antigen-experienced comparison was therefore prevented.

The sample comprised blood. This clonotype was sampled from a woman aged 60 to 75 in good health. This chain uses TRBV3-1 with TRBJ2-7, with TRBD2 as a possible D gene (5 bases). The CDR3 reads CASSQGDDPFYEQYF. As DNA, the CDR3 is TGTGCCAGCAGCCAGGGAGACGACCCGTTCTACGAGCAGTACTTC.